A single sample gave rise to the 2 T cell receptor beta chains below, sequenced in a study of T cell changes during pregnancy in multiple sclerosis. Method: immunoSEQ multiplex PCR; TCRdb's copy keeps in-frame clones and lacks some. The sample holds 15,000 to 20,000 clones, 89% seen once. The specimen was CD8+ T cells from peripheral blood mononuclear cells, collected in the second trimester of pregnancy. The receptor source for this set is a female donor in good health, enrolled as a control in a pregnancy study.

CDR3 residues: CASSLSPDRAGNTIYF. The DNA for the CDR3 is TGTGCCAGCAGTTTATCCCCGGACAGGGCTGGAAACACCATATATTTT. The chain is built from TRBV27 and TRBJ1-3, with 8 nucleotides matching TRBD1. The V gene's germline CDR1 is MNHEY and CDR2 SMNVEV (reference sequence). The CDR3 runs to 16 residues. Trimming took 0 bases from V and 2 from J; bases not matched to a gene: 3.

V is TRBV28 and J is TRBJ2-1; D possibly corresponds to TRBD2 (6 bases). The CDR3 totals 15 residues. Deletions cut 4 bases from V and 2 bases from J, with 12 bases between. CDR1 is MDHEN and CDR2 is SYDVKM in the germline V gene. The CDR3 DNA reads as TGTGCCAGCAGTTCGGGACTCCAAACCTACAATGAGCAGTTCTTC. It specifies CASSSGLQTYNEQFF. Combining the CDR3 with reference TRBV28 and TRBJ2-1 gives the whole variable domain DVKVTQSSRYLVKRTGEKVFLECVQDMDHENMFWYRQDPGLGLRLIYFSYDVKMKEKGDIPEGYSVSREKKERFSLILESASTNQTSMYLCASSSGLQTYNEQFFGPGTRLTVL.